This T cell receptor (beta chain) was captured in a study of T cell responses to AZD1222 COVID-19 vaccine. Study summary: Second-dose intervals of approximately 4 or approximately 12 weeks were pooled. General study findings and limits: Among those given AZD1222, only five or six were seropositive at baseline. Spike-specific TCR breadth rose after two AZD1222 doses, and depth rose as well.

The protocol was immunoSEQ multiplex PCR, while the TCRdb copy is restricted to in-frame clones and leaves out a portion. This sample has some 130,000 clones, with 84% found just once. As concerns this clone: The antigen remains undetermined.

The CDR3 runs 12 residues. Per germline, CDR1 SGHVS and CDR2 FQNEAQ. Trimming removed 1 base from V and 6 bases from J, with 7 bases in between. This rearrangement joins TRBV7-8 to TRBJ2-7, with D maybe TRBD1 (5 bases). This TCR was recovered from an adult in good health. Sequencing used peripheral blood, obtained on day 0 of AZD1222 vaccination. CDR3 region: CASSLVGAEQYF. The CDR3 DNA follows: TGTGCCAGCAGCTTAGTAGGGGCCGAGCAGTACTTC.